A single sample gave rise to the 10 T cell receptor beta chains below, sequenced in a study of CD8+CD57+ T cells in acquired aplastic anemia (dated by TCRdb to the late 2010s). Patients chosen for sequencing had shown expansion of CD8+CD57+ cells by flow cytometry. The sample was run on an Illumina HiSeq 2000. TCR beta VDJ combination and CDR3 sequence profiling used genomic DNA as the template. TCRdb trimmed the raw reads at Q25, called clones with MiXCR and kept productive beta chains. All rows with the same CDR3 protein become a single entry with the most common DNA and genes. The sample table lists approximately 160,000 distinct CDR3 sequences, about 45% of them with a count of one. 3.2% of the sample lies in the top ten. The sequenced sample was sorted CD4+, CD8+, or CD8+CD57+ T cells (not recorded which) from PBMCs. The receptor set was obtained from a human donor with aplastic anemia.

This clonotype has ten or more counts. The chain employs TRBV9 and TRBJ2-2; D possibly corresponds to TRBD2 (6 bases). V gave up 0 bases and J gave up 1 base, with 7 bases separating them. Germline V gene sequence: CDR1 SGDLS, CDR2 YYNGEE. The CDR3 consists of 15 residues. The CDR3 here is CASSVVRGNTGELFF. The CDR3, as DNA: TGTGCCAGCAGCGTAGTGCGGGGGAACACCGGGGAGCTGTTTTTT.

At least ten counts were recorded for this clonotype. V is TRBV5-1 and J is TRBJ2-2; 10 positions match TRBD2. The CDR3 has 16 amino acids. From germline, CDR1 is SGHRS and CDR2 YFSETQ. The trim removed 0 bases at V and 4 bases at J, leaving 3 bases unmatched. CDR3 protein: CASSLDTSGVTGELFF. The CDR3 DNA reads TGCGCCAGCAGCTTGGATACTAGCGGGGTCACCGGGGAGCTGTTTTTT.

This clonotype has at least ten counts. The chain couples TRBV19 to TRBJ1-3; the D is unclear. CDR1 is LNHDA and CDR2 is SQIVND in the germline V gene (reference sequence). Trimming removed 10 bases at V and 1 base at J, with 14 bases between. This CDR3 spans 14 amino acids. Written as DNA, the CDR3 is TGTGCCACTAGCGGGCCGCCGTCTGGAAACACCATATATTTT. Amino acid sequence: CATSGPPSGNTIYF.

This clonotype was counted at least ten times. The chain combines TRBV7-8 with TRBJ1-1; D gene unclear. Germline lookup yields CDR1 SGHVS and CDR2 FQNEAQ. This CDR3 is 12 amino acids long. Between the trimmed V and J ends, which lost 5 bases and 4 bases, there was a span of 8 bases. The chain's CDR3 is CASSPKATEAFF. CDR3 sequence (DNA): TGTGCCAGCAGCCCCAAGGCCACTGAAGCTTTCTTT. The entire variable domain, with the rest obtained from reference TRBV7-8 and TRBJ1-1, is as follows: GAGVSQSPRYKVAKRGQDVALRCDPISGHVSLFWYQQALGQGPEFLTYFQNEAQLDKSGLPSDRFFAERPEGSVSTLKIQRTQQEDSAVYLCASSPKATEAFFGQGTRLTVV.

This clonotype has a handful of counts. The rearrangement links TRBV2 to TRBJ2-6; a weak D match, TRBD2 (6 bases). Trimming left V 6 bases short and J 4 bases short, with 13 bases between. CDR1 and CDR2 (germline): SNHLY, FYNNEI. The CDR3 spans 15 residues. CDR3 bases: TGTGCCAGCAGCCTGGGTCTAGCGGGGGCCAACGTCCTGACTTTC. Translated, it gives CASSLGLAGANVLTF.

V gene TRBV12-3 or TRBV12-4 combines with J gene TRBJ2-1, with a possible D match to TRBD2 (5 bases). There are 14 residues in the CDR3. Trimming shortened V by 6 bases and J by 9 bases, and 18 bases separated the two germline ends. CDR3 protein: CASSPPGVAIEQFF. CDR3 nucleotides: TGTGCCAGCAGCCCCCCAGGAGTAGCGATTGAGCAGTTCTTC.

In nucleotides, the CDR3 is TGCGCCAGCAGACCGGGACATGGCTCCCGAAATAGCAATCAGCCCCAGCATTTT. It specifies CASRPGHGSRNSNQPQHF. The chain employs TRBV10-1 and TRBJ1-5; a possible D gene is TRBD1 (6 bases). CDR1 WNHNN and CDR2 SYGVQD come from the germline V gene (reference sequence). This CDR3 contains 18 residues. Trimming shortened V by 6 bases and J by 0 bases, and 21 bases separated the two germline ends.

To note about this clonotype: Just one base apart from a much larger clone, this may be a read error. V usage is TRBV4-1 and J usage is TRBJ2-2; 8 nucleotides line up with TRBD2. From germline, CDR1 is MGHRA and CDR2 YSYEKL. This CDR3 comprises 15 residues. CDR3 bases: TGCGCCAGCAGCCAAGGACTAGCGAACACCAGGGAGCTGTTTTTT. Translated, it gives CASSQGLANTRELFF.

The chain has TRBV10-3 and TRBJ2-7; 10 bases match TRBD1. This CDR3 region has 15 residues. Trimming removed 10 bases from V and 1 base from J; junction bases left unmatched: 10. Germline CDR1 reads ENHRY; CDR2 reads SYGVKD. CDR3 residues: CATYGRDRGSYEQYF. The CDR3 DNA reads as TGTGCCACCTATGGTAGGGACAGGGGATCCTACGAGCAGTACTTC.

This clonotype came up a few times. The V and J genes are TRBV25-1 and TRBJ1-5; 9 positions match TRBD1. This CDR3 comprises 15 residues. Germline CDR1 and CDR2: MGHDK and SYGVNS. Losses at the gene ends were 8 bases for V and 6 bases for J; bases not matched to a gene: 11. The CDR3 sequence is CASQTGGEVGQPQHF. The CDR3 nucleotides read TGTGCCAGCCAGACAGGGGGAGAGGTCGGTCAGCCCCAGCATTTT.